The 4 T cell receptor beta chains below all came from one sample that was sequenced in a study of shared clonotypes between healthy human individuals. Repertoires were generated with immunoSEQ multiplex PCR, while TCRdb's copy carries only in-frame clones and drops some. In the table there are under 2.5 million clones, around 90% of which are singletons. The material sequenced was naive CD4+ T cells from PBMCs. Sample subset: CD45RA+ positively selected. The receptors here all came from a man between 18 and 29 years old in good health. Some clones in this sample may be carry-over from other donors' samples.

This chain links TRBV4-3 with TRBJ2-1; 13 bases line up with TRBD2. The V gene end was trimmed by 4 bases and the J gene end by 6 bases; junction bases not matched to a gene: 3. Germline values: CDR1 LGHNA, CDR2 YSLEER. This CDR3 is 15 amino acids long. The CDR3 protein is CASSLGTSGTNEQFF. CDR3 nucleotide sequence: TGCGCCAGCAGCCTCGGGACTAGCGGGACCAATGAGCAGTTCTTC.

Details on this clone: It is likely a read error, because the conserved phenylalanine at the end of the CDR3 is missing. No DNA is shown, since the ends of the CDR3 on it are uncertain; the CDR3 is the one TCRdb lists. The V call is TRBV28, the J call TRBJ1-1; TRBD1, as called in the table, went unchecked against the DNA. The CDR3 numbers 12 amino acids, ends counted. The V gene's germline CDR1 is MDHEN and CDR2 SYDVKM. This chain's CDR3 is CASSPAGDRVVA.

The chain uses TRBV2 and TRBJ1-5; weak D call: TRBD1 (6 bases). This CDR3 spans 16 amino acids. Germline CDR1 SNHLY, CDR2 FYNNEI. V was shortened by 1 base and J by 6 bases, with 16 bases between the two germline ends. The CDR3 coding sequence is TGTGCCAGCAGTGAAGAGGGGGTGAGGGTAGGTCAGCCCCAGCATTTT. Residues: CASSEEGVRVGQPQHF.

The chain recombines TRBV4-2 with TRBJ2-6, with D perhaps TRBD1 (6 bases). The CDR3 extends over 17 amino acids. Deletions cut 4 bases from V and 0 bases from J, with 13 bases between. Germline assignment: CDR1 LGHNA and CDR2 YNFKEQ. CDR3 protein: CASSPVSDSSGANVLTF. As DNA, the CDR3 is TGTGCCAGCAGCCCCGTTTCGGACAGCTCTGGGGCCAACGTCCTGACTTTC.